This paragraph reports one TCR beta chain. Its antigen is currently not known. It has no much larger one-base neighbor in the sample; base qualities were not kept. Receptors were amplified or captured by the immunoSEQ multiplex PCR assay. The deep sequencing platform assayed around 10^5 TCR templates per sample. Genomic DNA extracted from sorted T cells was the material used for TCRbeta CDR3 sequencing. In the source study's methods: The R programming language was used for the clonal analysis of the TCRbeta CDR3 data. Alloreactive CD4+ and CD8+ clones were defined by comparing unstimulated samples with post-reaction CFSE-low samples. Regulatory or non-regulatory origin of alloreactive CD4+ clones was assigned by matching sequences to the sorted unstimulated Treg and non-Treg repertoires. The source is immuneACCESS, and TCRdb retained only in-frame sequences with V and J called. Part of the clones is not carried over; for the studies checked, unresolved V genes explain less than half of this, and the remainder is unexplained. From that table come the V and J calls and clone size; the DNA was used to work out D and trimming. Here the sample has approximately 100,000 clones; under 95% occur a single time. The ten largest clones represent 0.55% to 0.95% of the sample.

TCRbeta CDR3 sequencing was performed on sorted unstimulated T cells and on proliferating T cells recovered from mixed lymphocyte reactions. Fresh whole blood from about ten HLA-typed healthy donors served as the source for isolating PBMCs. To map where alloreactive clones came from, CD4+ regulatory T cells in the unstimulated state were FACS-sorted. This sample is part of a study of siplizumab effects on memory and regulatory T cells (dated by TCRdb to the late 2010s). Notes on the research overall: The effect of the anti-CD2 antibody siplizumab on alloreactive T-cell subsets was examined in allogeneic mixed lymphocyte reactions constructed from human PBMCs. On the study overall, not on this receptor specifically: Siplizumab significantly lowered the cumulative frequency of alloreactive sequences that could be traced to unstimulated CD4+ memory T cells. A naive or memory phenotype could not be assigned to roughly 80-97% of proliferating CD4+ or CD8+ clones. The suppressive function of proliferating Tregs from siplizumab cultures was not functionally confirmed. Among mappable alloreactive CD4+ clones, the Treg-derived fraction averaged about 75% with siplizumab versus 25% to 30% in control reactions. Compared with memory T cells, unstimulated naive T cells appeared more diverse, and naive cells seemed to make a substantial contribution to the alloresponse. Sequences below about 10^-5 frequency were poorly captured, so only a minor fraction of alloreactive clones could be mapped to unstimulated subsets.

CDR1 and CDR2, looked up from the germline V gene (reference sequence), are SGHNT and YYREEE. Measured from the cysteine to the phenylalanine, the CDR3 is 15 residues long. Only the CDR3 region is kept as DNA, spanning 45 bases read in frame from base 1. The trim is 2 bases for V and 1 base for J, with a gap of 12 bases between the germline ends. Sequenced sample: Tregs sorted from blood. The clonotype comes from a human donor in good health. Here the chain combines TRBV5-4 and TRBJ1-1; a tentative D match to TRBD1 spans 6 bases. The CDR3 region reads CASSFATGGNTEAFF. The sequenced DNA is TGTGCCAGCAGCTTCGCGACAGGAGGGAACACTGAAGCTTTCTTT.